This T cell receptor (beta chain) is from a study of T cell clones after liver transplantation. Study-level background: Three of the eight recipients were HCV-positive; the rest had non-autoimmune, non-viral transplant indications.

This clone came up a few times. CDR1 SGHRS and CDR2 YFSETQ come from the germline V gene. V was pared by 4 bases and J by 2 bases, with 16 bases between. This CDR3 has 16 residues. The data were produced by immunoSEQ multiplex PCR, yet TCRdb's version contains in-frame clones alone and is incomplete. The profile shows approximately 55,000 clones, about two thirds of them singletons. The chain combines TRBV5-1 with TRBJ1-3; possibly TRBD1 for D (6 bases). The TCR originated in a human donor who received a liver transplant. The sequenced sample was CD4+ T cells from blood, obtained before liver transplant. The CDR3 DNA reads as TGCGCCAGCAGCCCGATCCCCCCAGGGGCTGGAAACACCATATATTTT. Translating it yields CASSPIPPGAGNTIYF.